These 28 T cell receptor beta chains originate from one sample sequenced in a study of cytomegalovirus exposure and HLA in healthy donors. Researchers ran the PCR with 60 Vbeta and 13 Jbeta primers. The protocol was immunoSEQ multiplex PCR, while the TCRdb copy is restricted to in-frame clones and leaves out a portion. This sample has approximately 160,000 clones, with roughly 83% found just once. The sample taken for sequencing was PBMCs. These TCRs come from a boy aged 2 to 9 in good health and CMV-seronegative.

The chain carries TRBV9 and TRBJ2-2; tentatively, D is TRBD2 (6 bases). V dropped 0 bases and J dropped 4 bases, with 16 bases sitting between them. CDR1 and CDR2 from the germline V gene are SGDLS and YYNGEE. This CDR3 is built from 17 residues. The CDR3 here is CASSVALSGLLTGELFF. The CDR3 DNA is TGTGCCAGCAGCGTAGCTCTAAGCGGGTTACTCACCGGGGAGCTGTTTTTT.

This clone has a handful of counts. V and J are TRBV25-1 and TRBJ2-7; a possible D gene is TRBD2 (5 bases). This CDR3 has 14 amino acids. Looked up from germline, CDR1 is MGHDK and CDR2 is SYGVNS. Trimming took 5 bases from V and 0 from J, leaving 11 bases between them. The CDR3 sequence is CASSRSGLSYEQYF. The CDR3 coding sequence is TGTGCCAGCAGTCGATCAGGACTCTCCTACGAGCAGTACTTC.

The chain couples TRBV6-6 to TRBJ1-2; TRBD1 agrees at 9 bases. J gave up 8 bases and V 0 bases, and 10 bases lay outside the gene matches. Germline V gene data show CDR1 as MNHNY and CDR2 as SVGAGI (reference sequence). CDR3 length: 16 amino acids. The CDR3: CASSYSKTTGGGGYTF. Written as DNA, the CDR3 is TGTGCCAGCAGTTACTCGAAGACCACAGGGGGCGGCGGCTACACCTTC.

The genes are TRBV30 and TRBJ2-7; D may be TRBD1 (5 bases). Per germline, CDR1 GTSNPN and CDR2 SVGIG (reference sequence). CDR3 length equals 14 residues. Trimming took 3 bases from V and 6 from J, leaving 18 bases between them. DNA of the CDR3: TGTGCCTGGAGATGGAAGGGGCGATTAGGCGAGCAGTACTTC. Amino acids: CAWRWKGRLGEQYF.

The chain carries TRBV7-6 and TRBJ2-1; possible D gene TRBD2, 6 bases. V lost 1 base and J lost 2, with 9 bases in between. Germline CDR1 SGHVS, CDR2 FNYEAQ. The CDR3 consists of 15 residues. The CDR3 is CASSLDGGTYNEQFF. The CDR3 DNA reads as TGTGCCAGCAGCTTAGATGGCGGGACCTACAATGAGCAGTTCTTC.

This clone was observed once. The chain joins TRBV9 to TRBJ2-3; 9 bases are shared with TRBD2. The J segment lost 4 bases and the V segment lost 4 bases, leaving 4 bases of the junction unmatched. The CDR3 spans 14 residues. CDR1 and CDR2 from the germline V gene are SGDLS and YYNGEE. The CDR3 is CASSPLAGADTQYF. In DNA form, the CDR3 reads TGTGCCAGCAGCCCGTTAGCGGGAGCAGATACGCAGTATTTT.

The V and J genes are TRBV11-2 and TRBJ2-3; tentatively, D is TRBD1 (5 bases). CDR1 SGHAT and CDR2 FQNNGV come from the germline V gene. The V gene lost 5 bases and the J gene lost 4 bases, with 16 bases spanning the gap. The CDR3 is 15 residues long. CDR3 amino acids: CASSQLVRAADTQYF. The CDR3 coding sequence is TGTGCCAGCAGCCAGCTGGTCAGGGCCGCAGATACGCAGTATTTT.

The chain is built from TRBV15 and TRBJ2-5; maybe TRBD1 (6 bases). Trimming left V 1 base short and J 4 bases short, with 10 bases between. This CDR3 contains 14 residues. CDR1 LNHNV and CDR2 YYDKDF come from the germline V gene (reference sequence). The CDR3 here is CATSRAAGVETQYF. The CDR3, as DNA: TGTGCCACCAGCAGAGCTGCAGGGGTAGAGACCCAGTACTTC.

This sequence joins TRBV5-6 and TRBJ2-5; D unresolved. Per germline, CDR1 SGHDT and CDR2 YYEEEE. Trimming pared 6 bases from V and 1 base from J, leaving 16 bases between. The CDR3 contains 15 residues. The CDR3 loop is CASTVGSRIQETQYF. The CDR3 bases are TGTGCCAGCACCGTCGGATCGCGGATCCAAGAGACCCAGTACTTC.

The V gene is TRBV5-1, the J gene TRBJ2-3; TRBD1 matches 9 bases. Germline lookup yields CDR1 SGHRS and CDR2 YFSETQ. Germline trimming cut 4 bases from V and 11 bases from J; bases unmatched to any gene: 17. CDR3 length: 16 amino acids. The CDR3 region is CASSLNYGDRDGRQYF. DNA of the CDR3: TGCGCCAGCAGCCTAAACTATGGGGACAGGGATGGAAGGCAGTATTTT.

The J gene is TRBJ1-1, the V gene TRBV5-6; no clear D gene. CDR1 is SGHDT, CDR2 YYEEEE, per germline. V was trimmed by 0 bases and J by 3 bases, leaving 15 bases between them. This CDR3 is 16 amino acids long. The CDR3, as DNA: TGTGCCAGCAGCTTGGCGTTATCAGGATTTGACACTGAAGCTTTCTTT. This sequence encodes CASSLALSGFDTEAFF.

V is TRBV5-1 and J is TRBJ2-7; TRBD2 aligns across 13 bases. This CDR3 is built from 16 residues. Per the germline V gene, CDR1 is SGHRS and CDR2 is YFSETQ. Trimming at V came to 0 bases and at J to 2 bases, leaving 2 bases not matched to a gene. The CDR3 loop reads CASSLELAGGPYEQYF. DNA for the CDR3: TGCGCCAGCAGCTTGGAACTAGCGGGAGGGCCCTACGAGCAGTACTTC. The complete variable domain, with remaining parts taken from reference TRBV5-1 and TRBJ2-7, reads KAGVTQTPRYLIKTRGQQVTLSCSPISGHRSVSWYQQTPGQGLQFLFEYFSETQRNKGNFPGRFSGRQFSNSRSEMNVSTLELGDSALYLCASSLELAGGPYEQYFGPGTRLTVT.

The rearrangement links TRBV29-1 to TRBJ2-5; 7 nucleotides line up with TRBD2. The DNA end lines up better with TRBJ2-7; the J call may be wrong. The CDR3 spans 13 residues. CDR1 and CDR2 (germline): SQVTM, ANQGSEA. The CDR3: CSVISPGGYEQYF. CDR3 in DNA: TGCAGCGTGATTAGCCCGGGAGGCTACGAGCAGTACTTC.

This clone has just one count. The chain employs TRBV27 and TRBJ1-1; D gene ambiguous. The CDR3 contains 14 residues. V lost 5 bases and J 1 base, leaving 11 bases between the germline ends. The V gene's germline CDR1 is MNHEY and CDR2 SMNVEV (reference sequence). CDR3 bases: TGTGCCAGCAGTGTTGGACGGGGGAACACTGAAGCTTTCTTT. It translates to CASSVGRGNTEAFF.

The V gene is TRBV28, the J gene TRBJ1-3, with a weak D call TRBD1 (5 bases). The CDR3 covers 15 residues. V lost 4 bases, J lost 4 bases, and 14 bases lay in between. Germline V lookup: CDR1 MDHEN, CDR2 SYDVKM. CDR3 amino acids: CASSSLSGYGNTIYF. The CDR3, as DNA: TGTGCCAGCAGTTCACTCTCAGGGTACGGAAACACCATATATTTT.

This chain links TRBV5-8 with TRBJ2-7; a possible D gene is TRBD1 (5 bases). Germline V gene data show CDR1 as SGHTS and CDR2 as YDEGEE. The CDR3 length is 14 residues. Between the trimmed V and J ends, which lost 4 bases and 6 bases, there was a span of 17 bases. CDR3 sequence: CASSPREAGPEQYF. In nucleotides, the CDR3 is TGTGCCAGCAGCCCCCGTGAAGCAGGGCCCGAGCAGTACTTC.

The rearrangement uses TRBV6-6 and TRBJ2-7; TRBD2 matches 9 bases. The junction had 8 bases not matched to a gene; V was cut back by 4 bases and J by 4 bases. Germline-derived CDR1 and CDR2 are MNHNY and SVGAGI (reference sequence). The CDR3 loop spans 15 amino acids. The CDR3: CASSSAGLAVYEQYF. The CDR3 DNA reads TGTGCCAGCAGTTCTGCGGGACTAGCTGTGTACGAGCAGTACTTC.

This chain connects TRBV29-1 to TRBJ2-5; unclear D gene. The J call is doubtful: the DNA matches TRBJ2-7 better. CDR1 and CDR2 from the germline V gene are SQVTM and ANQGSEA. The CDR3 sequence is 12 residues long. The CDR3 DNA sequence: TGCAGCGTTGAAGATACGGACTACGAGCAGTACTTC. Its protein product is CSVEDTDYEQYF.

This rearrangement joins TRBV28 to TRBJ1-1; D is uncertain. The ends were cut back, 5 bases at V and 3 bases at J, with 7 bases in the middle. Germline V CDR1 and CDR2: MDHEN, SYDVKM. This CDR3 has 12 amino acids. The chain's CDR3 is CASSPPDTEAFF. In DNA, the CDR3 is TGTGCCAGCAGTCCCCCGGACACTGAAGCTTTCTTT. The full variable domain, in which reference TRBV28 and TRBJ1-1 provide the parts outside the CDR3, is DVKVTQSSRYLVKRTGEKVFLECVQDMDHENMFWYRQDPGLGLRLIYFSYDVKMKEKGDIPEGYSVSREKKERFSLILESASTNQTSMYLCASSPPDTEAFFGQGTRLTVV.

The V call is TRBV10-3, the J call TRBJ1-1; possibly TRBD1 for D (6 bases). The CDR3 has 15 residues. Trimming took 0 bases from V and 0 from J, leaving 8 bases between them. From germline, CDR1 is ENHRY and CDR2 SYGVKD. CDR3 amino acids: CAISESGTLNTEAFF. For the CDR3, the DNA is TGTGCCATCAGTGAGTCAGGGACACTGAACACTGAAGCTTTCTTT.

The chain links TRBV6-1 to TRBJ2-7; D ambiguous. V lost 6 bases and J 2 bases, leaving 8 bases between the germline ends. The germline gives CDR1 MNHNS, CDR2 SASEGT. The CDR3 is 12 residues long. The CDR3 sequence is CASSLLPYEQYF. The CDR3 nucleotides read TGTGCCAGCAGCTTACTCCCCTACGAGCAGTACTTC.

The V and J genes are TRBV12-5 and TRBJ2-7, with 10 bases aligning to TRBD1. Trimming removed 4 bases from V and 3 bases from J; junction bases left unmatched: 3. This CDR3 contains 14 residues. Per germline, CDR1 LGHNT and CDR2 FRNRAP. The CDR3 DNA follows: TGTGCTAGTGGTTCGGGGGACAGGGGCTACGAGCAGTACTTC. Protein sequence: CASGSGDRGYEQYF.

The chain uses TRBV19 and TRBJ2-5, with a weak D call TRBD1 (5 bases). This CDR3 spans 13 amino acids. The germline gives CDR1 LNHDA, CDR2 SQIVND (reference sequence). The germline V and J ends were trimmed by 6 bases and 5 bases, with 13 bases remaining between them. CDR3 DNA sequence: TGTGCCAGTAGCCAGACAGTCGGGGAGACCCAGTACTTC. It yields the protein CASSQTVGETQYF.

This clone was counted between two and nine times. The chain employs TRBV6-1 and TRBJ2-7; TRBD1 agrees at 8 bases. V lost 5 bases, J lost 5 bases, and 8 bases stayed unmatched. There are 14 residues in the CDR3. The germline gives CDR1 MNHNS, CDR2 SASEGT. CDR3 region: CASSPGQGADEQYF. CDR3 sequence (DNA): TGTGCCAGCAGTCCCGGACAGGGAGCGGACGAGCAGTACTTC.

This chain uses TRBV29-1 with TRBJ1-2; possible D gene TRBD1, 6 bases. CDR1 SQVTM and CDR2 ANQGSEA come from the germline V gene. This CDR3 is built from 14 residues. The ends were cut back, 3 bases at V and 8 bases at J, with 19 bases in the middle. CDR3 nucleotide sequence: TGCAGCGTTGAGAATGTCGGAGACAGGCTCGGCTACACCTTC. Translated, it gives CSVENVGDRLGYTF.

The rearrangement links TRBV30 to TRBJ1-2; 7 nucleotides align to TRBD1. CDR3 length equals 13 residues. J was trimmed by 4 bases and V by 4 bases; bases with no gene match: 6. Per the germline V gene, CDR1 is GTSNPN and CDR2 is SVGIG (reference sequence). For the CDR3, the DNA is TGTGCCTGGAAACACAGGGGATTCTATGGCTACACCTTC. It is translated as CAWKHRGFYGYTF.

The chain uses TRBV2 and TRBJ1-2; D may be TRBD1 (5 bases). The V and J ends lost 2 bases and 3 bases respectively, with 13 bases between them. Germline assignment: CDR1 SNHLY and CDR2 FYNNEI. This CDR3 has 15 amino acids. CDR3 protein: CASSEWEGLYYGYTF. The CDR3 coding sequence is TGTGCCAGCAGTGAATGGGAGGGGTTGTACTATGGCTACACCTTC.

This chain joins TRBV10-3 and TRBJ2-7; D is possibly TRBD1 (6 bases). The CDR3 has 13 residues. V was trimmed by 10 bases and J by 2 bases, leaving 15 bases between them. The V gene's germline CDR1 is ENHRY and CDR2 SYGVKD. Here the CDR3 reads CATRQVPTYEQYF. CDR3 sequence (DNA): TGTGCCACCAGACAGGTACCGACCTACGAGCAGTACTTC.